A selection of T cell receptor beta chains follows, all from one sample in a study of blood T cells in healthy people across ages. TCRdb redid the calling of the 5' RACE reads with MiXCR, one entry per CDR3 protein. The top ten hold under 10% of the sample, which has over 700,000 distinct CDR3 sequences, 20% to 25% seen once. The sample was also reused in another study, on T cells of mothers and their children.

Sample: blood. Every receptor here comes from a boy younger than 18 in good health. CDR3s include the opening cysteine and the closing phenylalanine or tryptophan. D genes are given only for firm matches. For some rows the clone size is stated as once, few or many, or as a class when expanded; others skip it.

d_gene: TRBD1; abundance: NA; v_gene: TRBV5-6; j_gene: TRBJ2-2; CDR3aa: CASSRDRGIGELFF; CDR3nt: TGTGCCAGCAGCCGGGACAGGGGGATCGGGGAGCTGTTTTTT
d_gene: TRBD2; abundance: NA; v_gene: TRBV29-1; j_gene: TRBJ2-1; CDR3aa: CSVEDPSGTRSYNEQFF; CDR3nt: TGCAGCGTTGAAGACCCTAGCGGGACGCGCTCCTACAATGAGCAGTTCTTC
d_gene: TRBD2; abundance: few; v_gene: TRBV7-8; j_gene: TRBJ2-7; CDR3aa: CASSATSGSDEQYF; CDR3nt: TGTGCCAGCAGCGCGACTAGCGGGTCGGACGAGCAGTACTTC
d_gene: TRBD2; abundance: few; v_gene: TRBV5-1; j_gene: TRBJ2-1; CDR3aa: CASSLDTSDYNEQFF; CDR3nt: TGCGCCAGCAGCTTGGATACTAGCGACTACAATGAGCAGTTCTTC
d_gene: TRBD1; abundance: NA; v_gene: TRBV5-1; j_gene: TRBJ2-1; CDR3aa: CASRFGDSSSYNEQFF; CDR3nt: TGCGCCAGCAGATTTGGGGACAGTAGCTCCTACAATGAGCAGTTCTTC
d_gene: NA; abundance: NA; v_gene: TRBV6-1; j_gene: TRBJ2-7; CDR3aa: CASSEALVRGILSYEQYF; CDR3nt: TGTGCCAGCAGTGAAGCGCTAGTTCGTGGGATTCTCTCCTACGAGCAGTACTTC
d_gene: NA; abundance: NA; v_gene: TRBV6-1; j_gene: TRBJ2-1; CDR3aa: CASVLTTNEQFF; CDR3nt: TGTGCCAGCGTGCTGACGACCAATGAGCAGTTCTTC
d_gene: TRBD1; abundance: NA; v_gene: TRBV10-3; j_gene: TRBJ2-5; CDR3aa: CAISAGQGLSVWLETQYF; CDR3nt: TGTGCCATCAGTGCGGGACAGGGGTTGTCGGTCTGGTTGGAGACCCAGTACTTC
d_gene: TRBD1; abundance: few; v_gene: TRBV12-3/TRBV12-4; j_gene: TRBJ2-1; CDR3aa: CASTYRGHEQFF; CDR3nt: TGTGCCAGCACCTACAGGGGACATGAGCAGTTCTTC
d_gene: TRBD2; abundance: few; v_gene: TRBV2; j_gene: TRBJ2-3; CDR3aa: CASRRTSVGTDTQYF; CDR3nt: TGTGCCAGCAGACGGACTAGTGTGGGCACAGATACGCAGTATTTT
d_gene: NA; abundance: NA; v_gene: TRBV4-2; j_gene: TRBJ2-7; CDR3aa: CASSQGARLEQYF; CDR3nt: TGTGCCAGCAGCCAGGGAGCACGCCTCGAGCAGTACTTC
d_gene: TRBD1; abundance: NA; v_gene: TRBV6-5; j_gene: TRBJ2-5; CDR3aa: CASSAPGGETQYF; CDR3nt: TGTGCCAGCAGCGCACCAGGGGGAGAGACCCAGTACTTC
d_gene: NA; abundance: NA; v_gene: TRBV7-9; j_gene: TRBJ2-7; CDR3aa: CASSLGREVEQYF; CDR3nt: TGTGCCAGCAGCTTAGGGCGGGAAGTAGAGCAGTACTTC
d_gene: TRBD1; abundance: few; v_gene: TRBV2; j_gene: TRBJ2-1; CDR3aa: CASNEGTGGSFNEQFF; CDR3nt: TGTGCCAGCAACGAAGGAACAGGGGGCTCTTTCAATGAGCAGTTCTTC
d_gene: TRBD1; abundance: NA; v_gene: TRBV11-2; j_gene: TRBJ2-1; CDR3aa: CASSPDRGDEQFF; CDR3nt: TGTGCCAGCAGCCCAGACAGGGGCGATGAGCAGTTCTTC
d_gene: NA; abundance: NA; v_gene: TRBV7-2; j_gene: TRBJ2-4; CDR3aa: CASSPGMRGLDIQYF; CDR3nt: TGTGCCAGCAGCCCCGGGATGAGGGGTTTGGACATTCAGTACTTC
d_gene: TRBD2; abundance: NA; v_gene: TRBV20-1; j_gene: TRBJ2-7; CDR3aa: CSARGNVRGYEQYF; CDR3nt: TGCAGTGCTAGAGGAAACGTGCGGGGGTACGAGCAGTACTTC
d_gene: NA; abundance: NA; v_gene: TRBV6-6; j_gene: TRBJ2-7; CDR3aa: CASSYGQRSYEQYF; CDR3nt: TGTGCCAGCAGTTATGGGCAGAGATCCTACGAGCAGTACTTC
d_gene: TRBD2; abundance: few; v_gene: TRBV29-1; j_gene: TRBJ2-1; CDR3aa: CSVEDPTSGSGYNEQFF; CDR3nt: TGCAGCGTTGAAGATCCCACTAGCGGGAGCGGATACAATGAGCAGTTCTTC
d_gene: NA; abundance: NA; v_gene: TRBV29-1; j_gene: TRBJ2-7; CDR3aa: CSVELQSYEQYF; CDR3nt: TGCAGCGTTGAGCTACAGAGCTACGAGCAGTACTTC
d_gene: NA; abundance: NA; v_gene: TRBV6-6; j_gene: TRBJ1-2; CDR3aa: CASSYEQFNYGYTF; CDR3nt: TGTGCCAGCAGTTACGAACAGTTTAACTATGGCTACACCTTC
d_gene: NA; abundance: few; v_gene: TRBV6-5; j_gene: TRBJ1-5; CDR3aa: CASSGGTDQPQHF; CDR3nt: TGTGCCAGCAGTGGGGGGACCGATCAGCCCCAGCATTTT
d_gene: TRBD1; abundance: NA; v_gene: TRBV7-9; j_gene: TRBJ1-2; CDR3aa: CASSRDRGDGYSF; CDR3nt: TGTGCCAGCAGCAGAGACAGGGGAGATGGCTACTCCTTC
d_gene: NA; abundance: once; v_gene: TRBV12-5; j_gene: TRBJ2-1; CDR3aa: CASGFGGYYNEQFF; CDR3nt: TGTGCTAGTGGTTTTGGGGGATATTACAATGAGCAGTTCTTC
d_gene: NA; abundance: NA; v_gene: TRBV2; j_gene: TRBJ2-1; CDR3aa: CASMRAKSSYNEQFF; CDR3nt: TGTGCCAGCATGAGGGCCAAAAGCTCCTACAATGAGCAGTTCTTC
d_gene: NA; abundance: NA; v_gene: TRBV7-2; j_gene: TRBJ2-3; CDR3aa: CASSSLPGPSTDTQYF; CDR3nt: TGTGCCAGCAGCTCTCTACCGGGCCCTAGCACAGATACGCAGTATTTT
d_gene: TRBD2; abundance: NA; v_gene: TRBV7-2; j_gene: TRBJ2-3; CDR3aa: CASSAPGKISGGADTQYF; CDR3nt: TGTGCCAGCAGCGCCCCTGGGAAGATTAGCGGGGGGGCAGATACGCAGTATTTT
d_gene: TRBD1; abundance: NA; v_gene: TRBV15; j_gene: TRBJ2-2; CDR3aa: CATSRPGQGNTGELFF; CDR3nt: TGTGCCACCAGCAGGCCGGGACAGGGGAACACCGGGGAGCTGTTTTTT
d_gene: NA; abundance: few; v_gene: TRBV5-1; j_gene: TRBJ1-2; CDR3aa: CASSPVDRNYGYTF; CDR3nt: TGCGCCAGCAGCCCGGTGGACAGAAACTATGGCTACACCTTC
d_gene: TRBD1; abundance: NA; v_gene: TRBV20-1; j_gene: TRBJ1-2; CDR3aa: CSAQPGQGIGNGYTF; CDR3nt: TGCAGTGCTCAACCGGGACAGGGCATAGGCAATGGCTACACCTTC
d_gene: TRBD2; abundance: NA; v_gene: TRBV10-3; j_gene: TRBJ2-5; CDR3aa: CATGTSGRALSETQYF; CDR3nt: TGTGCCACTGGGACTAGCGGGAGGGCCCTCAGTGAGACCCAGTACTTC
d_gene: TRBD1; abundance: NA; v_gene: TRBV4-3; j_gene: TRBJ1-5; CDR3aa: CASSQDQGQGHQPQHF; CDR3nt: TGCGCCAGCAGCCAAGATCAAGGACAGGGGCATCAGCCCCAGCATTTT
d_gene: TRBD1; abundance: few; v_gene: TRBV9; j_gene: TRBJ1-2; CDR3aa: CASSPPPGTGPYGYTF; CDR3nt: TGTGCCAGCAGCCCCCCACCGGGGACAGGGCCCTATGGCTACACCTTC
d_gene: TRBD2; abundance: NA; v_gene: TRBV20-1; j_gene: TRBJ2-5; CDR3aa: CSARGLAGGLRETQYF; CDR3nt: TGCAGTGCCAGGGGACTAGCGGGAGGGCTCCGGGAGACCCAGTACTTC
d_gene: TRBD2; abundance: many; v_gene: TRBV29-1; j_gene: TRBJ2-5; CDR3aa: CAGGALQETQYF; CDR3nt: TGCGCGGGAGGGGCCCTCCAAGAGACCCAGTACTTC
d_gene: NA; abundance: NA; v_gene: TRBV12-3/TRBV12-4; j_gene: TRBJ1-2; CDR3aa: CASSLALAGNYGYTF; CDR3nt: TGTGCCAGCAGTTTAGCGCTGGCAGGCAACTATGGCTACACCTTC
d_gene: TRBD2; abundance: few; v_gene: TRBV29-1; j_gene: TRBJ2-2; CDR3aa: CSVELGGGTGELFF; CDR3nt: TGCAGCGTTGAGCTCGGGGGGGGCACCGGGGAGCTGTTTTTT
d_gene: NA; abundance: NA; v_gene: TRBV4-1; j_gene: TRBJ2-5; CDR3aa: CASSQEQKTQYF; CDR3nt: TGCGCCAGCAGCCAAGAACAGAAGACCCAGTACTTC
d_gene: TRBD2; abundance: few; v_gene: TRBV20-1; j_gene: TRBJ2-2; CDR3aa: CSASSRRGEEELFF; CDR3nt: TGCAGTGCTAGTTCGCGGCGGGGGGAGGAGGAGCTGTTTTTT
d_gene: NA; abundance: few; v_gene: TRBV12-3/TRBV12-4; j_gene: TRBJ2-5; CDR3aa: CASSTNLIQETQYF; CDR3nt: TGTGCCAGCAGCACAAATCTTATCCAAGAGACCCAGTACTTC
d_gene: NA; abundance: NA; v_gene: TRBV5-1; j_gene: TRBJ2-1; CDR3aa: CASSLGLLSAEQFF; CDR3nt: TGCGCCAGCAGCTTAGGACTCCTCTCTGCAGAGCAGTTCTTC
d_gene: TRBD2; abundance: few; v_gene: TRBV4-3; j_gene: TRBJ2-7; CDR3aa: CASSHVTSGVAYEQYF; CDR3nt: TGCGCCAGCAGCCATGTGACTAGCGGGGTCGCCTACGAGCAGTACTTC
d_gene: TRBD1; abundance: NA; v_gene: TRBV20-1; j_gene: TRBJ1-6; CDR3aa: CSARDPGQGISPLHF; CDR3nt: TGCAGTGCTAGAGATCCAGGACAGGGAATTTCACCCCTCCACTTT
d_gene: TRBD2; abundance: NA; v_gene: TRBV10-3; j_gene: TRBJ2-5; CDR3aa: CAISGEGLGETQYF; CDR3nt: TGTGCCATCAGTGGGGAGGGATTAGGAGAGACCCAGTACTTC
d_gene: TRBD2; abundance: few; v_gene: TRBV15; j_gene: TRBJ2-7; CDR3aa: CATSRVASGDYEQYF; CDR3nt: TGTGCCACCAGCAGAGTTGCTAGCGGGGACTATGAGCAGTACTTC
d_gene: NA; abundance: NA; v_gene: TRBV27; j_gene: TRBJ1-2; CDR3aa: CASSLSGHDGYTF; CDR3nt: TGTGCCAGCAGTTTGAGCGGTCACGATGGCTACACCTTC
d_gene: NA; abundance: NA; v_gene: TRBV7-2; j_gene: TRBJ2-3; CDR3aa: CASSFQSSGRATDTQYF; CDR3nt: TGTGCCAGCAGCTTCCAGTCCTCGGGACGGGCGACAGATACGCAGTATTTT
d_gene: NA; abundance: NA; v_gene: TRBV18; j_gene: TRBJ2-4; CDR3aa: CASSLSYGDPYF; CDR3nt: TGTGCCAGCTCACTAAGTTACGGAGATCCGTACTTC
d_gene: TRBD1; abundance: NA; v_gene: TRBV29-1; j_gene: TRBJ1-4; CDR3aa: CSVEDRTGGEKLFF; CDR3nt: TGCAGCGTTGAAGATCGGACAGGTGGTGAAAAACTGTTTTTT
d_gene: NA; abundance: few; v_gene: TRBV5-6; j_gene: TRBJ1-4; CDR3aa: CASSGTELKLFF; CDR3nt: TGCGCCAGCAGCGGTACAGAGCTTAAACTGTTTTTT
d_gene: NA; abundance: few; v_gene: TRBV27; j_gene: TRBJ2-1; CDR3aa: CASSLRRPSYNEQFF; CDR3nt: TGTGCCAGCAGTTTACGGCGGCCCTCCTACAATGAGCAGTTCTTC
d_gene: NA; abundance: few; v_gene: TRBV7-3; j_gene: TRBJ1-4; CDR3aa: CASSPGGTGNEKLFF; CDR3nt: TGTGCCAGCAGTCCAGGAGGGACGGGTAATGAAAAACTGTTTTTT
d_gene: TRBD1; abundance: few; v_gene: TRBV12-3/TRBV12-4; j_gene: TRBJ2-7; CDR3aa: CASSPYGQGYYEQYF; CDR3nt: TGTGCCAGCAGTCCCTACGGACAGGGGTACTACGAGCAGTACTTC
d_gene: NA; abundance: NA; v_gene: TRBV9; j_gene: TRBJ1-2; CDR3aa: CASSVDPQANYGYTF; CDR3nt: TGTGCCAGCAGCGTCGACCCCCAAGCTAACTATGGCTACACCTTC
d_gene: NA; abundance: NA; v_gene: TRBV28; j_gene: TRBJ2-7; CDR3aa: CASTPRRGGQYF; CDR3nt: TGTGCCAGCACCCCCCGTCGAGGCGGGCAGTACTTC
d_gene: TRBD1; abundance: NA; v_gene: TRBV15; j_gene: TRBJ1-1; CDR3aa: CATSRAIRGTEAFF; CDR3nt: TGTGCCACCAGCAGAGCGATCAGGGGGACTGAAGCTTTCTTT
d_gene: NA; abundance: NA; v_gene: TRBV5-1; j_gene: TRBJ2-1; CDR3aa: CASSLEDPGDNEQFF; CDR3nt: TGCGCCAGCAGCTTAGAGGACCCCGGGGACAATGAGCAGTTCTTC
d_gene: TRBD2; abundance: NA; v_gene: TRBV20-1; j_gene: TRBJ2-2; CDR3aa: CSARPSGSAFYGELFF; CDR3nt: TGCAGTGCTAGACCCAGCGGGAGCGCCTTCTACGGGGAGCTGTTTTTT
d_gene: NA; abundance: NA; v_gene: TRBV20-1; j_gene: TRBJ1-2; CDR3aa: CSANKPNYGYTF; CDR3nt: TGCAGTGCTAACAAACCTAACTATGGCTACACCTTC
d_gene: TRBD1; abundance: once; v_gene: TRBV15; j_gene: TRBJ2-1; CDR3aa: CATGGSGQGSYYNEQFF; CDR3nt: TGTGCCACCGGGGGGTCGGGACAGGGGTCGTACTACAATGAGCAGTTCTTC